This section outlines one T cell receptor beta chain sequence together with its context. The data were obtained in a study of blood T cell repertoires in COVID-19. Study overall: Samples representing acute and convalescent COVID-19 were sourced from the United States, Italy and Spain. PBMCs, B-cell-depleted T cells, or T cells were the source of the cDNA or gDNA that made up the material.

In the original processing: Amplification from reference gene primers served as the basis for estimated nucleated cell counts. The data were produced by immunoSEQ multiplex PCR, yet TCRdb's version contains in-frame clones alone and is incomplete. From that table come the V and J calls and clone size; the DNA was used to work out D and trimming. The sample has some 100,000 clones; approximately 89% are singletons. Germline assignment: CDR1 KGHSH and CDR2 LQKENI. The CDR3 contains 14 residues. Between the trimmed V and J ends, which lost 4 bases and 5 bases, there was a span of 11 bases. The sample consisted of peripheral blood. The source of this sequence is a man aged 45 to 65 with acute or convalescent COVID-19. V usage is TRBV18 and J usage is TRBJ2-2; tentatively, D is TRBD1 (6 bases). The CDR3: CASSRTDSTGELFF. The CDR3 DNA sequence: TGTGCCAGCTCACGGACAGACTCTACCGGGGAGCTGTTTTTT.